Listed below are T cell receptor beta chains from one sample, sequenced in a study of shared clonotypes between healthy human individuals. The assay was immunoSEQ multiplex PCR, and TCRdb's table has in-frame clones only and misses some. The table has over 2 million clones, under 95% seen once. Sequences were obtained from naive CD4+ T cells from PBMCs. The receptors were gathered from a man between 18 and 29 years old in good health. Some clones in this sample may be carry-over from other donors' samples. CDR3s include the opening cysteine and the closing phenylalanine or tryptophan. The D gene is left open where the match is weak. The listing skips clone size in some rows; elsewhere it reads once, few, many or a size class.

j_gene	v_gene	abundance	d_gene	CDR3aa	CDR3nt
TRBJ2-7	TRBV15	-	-	CATSRGDWNEQYF	TGTGCCACCAGCAGGGGGGACTGGAACGAGCAGTACTTC
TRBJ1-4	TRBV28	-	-	CASSTPGETNQKLFF	TGTGCCAGCAGCACACCCGGTGAGACTAATCAAAAACTGTTTTTT
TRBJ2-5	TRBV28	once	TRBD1	CASSPNRGRGTQYF	TGTGCCAGCAGTCCGAACAGGGGGCGGGGGACCCAGTACTTC
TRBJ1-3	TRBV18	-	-	CASSPRGGSLNTIYF	TGTGCCAGCTCACCACGGGGGGGATCGTTAAACACCATATATTTT
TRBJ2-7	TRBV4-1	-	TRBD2	CASSQVPSGSSYEQYF	TGCGCCAGCAGCCAAGTACCAAGCGGGAGCTCCTACGAGCAGTACTTC
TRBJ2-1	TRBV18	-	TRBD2	CASSPGRDGDEQFF	TGTGCCAGCTCACCAGGGAGGGACGGGGATGAGCAGTTCTTC
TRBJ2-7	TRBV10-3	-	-	CAISESTGGTRYEQYF	TGTGCCATCAGTGAGTCAACGGGCGGGACCAGGTACGAGCAGTACTTC
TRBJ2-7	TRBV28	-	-	CASRGGQSYEQYF	TGTGCCAGCAGGGGCGGGCAGTCCTACGAGCAGTACTTC
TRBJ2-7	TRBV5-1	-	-	CASSSRGGGASYEQYF	TGCGCCAGCAGCTCACGAGGGGGAGGAGCCTCCTACGAGCAGTACTTC
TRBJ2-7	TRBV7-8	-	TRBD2	CASSQRTSLYEQYF	TGTGCCAGCAGCCAAAGGACTAGTTTATACGAGCAGTACTTC
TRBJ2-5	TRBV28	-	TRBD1	CASSLDRGVGETQYF	TGTGCCAGCAGTTTGGACAGGGGGGTGGGAGAGACCCAGTACTTC
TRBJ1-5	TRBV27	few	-	CASSTGAEGIDQPQHF	TGTGCCAGCAGTACGGGGGCCGAGGGGATAGATCAGCCCCAGCATTTT
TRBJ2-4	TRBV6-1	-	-	CASSEGRGVGWNIQYF	TGTGCCAGCAGTGAAGGCAGGGGCGTTGGTTGGAACATTCAGTACTTC
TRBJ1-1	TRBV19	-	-	CASSIVARVGTEAFF	TGTGCCAGTAGTATAGTGGCCAGAGTGGGAACTGAAGCTTTCTTT
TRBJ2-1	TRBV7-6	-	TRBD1	CASSYAGTGSYNEQFF	TGTGCCAGCAGCTACGCCGGGACAGGGTCCTACAATGAGCAGTTCTTC
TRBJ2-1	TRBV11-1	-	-	CASSLRTTGSYNEQFF	TGTGCCAGCAGCTTACGGACAACGGGCTCCTACAATGAGCAGTTCTTC
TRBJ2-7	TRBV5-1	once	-	CASSLAGSYEQYF	TGCGCCAGCAGCTTGGCAGGCTCCTACGAGCAGTACTTC
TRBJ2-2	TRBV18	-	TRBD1	CASSRQGSTPAGELFF	TGTGCCAGCTCAAGACAGGGATCAACTCCTGCCGGGGAGCTGTTTTTT
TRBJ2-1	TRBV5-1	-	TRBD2	CASNKLGGAADEQFF	TGCGCCAGCAATAAACTGGGAGGGGCCGCCGATGAGCAGTTCTTC
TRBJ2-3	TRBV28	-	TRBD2	CASSRAGGTDTQYF	TGTGCCAGCAGCCGAGCGGGGGGCACAGATACGCAGTATTTT
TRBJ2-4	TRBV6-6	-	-	CASSPPGIRSNIQYF	TGTGCCAGCAGCCCCCCCGGGATCAGGTCAAACATTCAGTACTTC
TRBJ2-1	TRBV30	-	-	CAWSVEGLWQFF	TGTGCCTGGAGTGTAGAAGGGCTATGGCAGTTCTTC